This T cell receptor (beta chain) is from a study of blood T cell repertoires in COVID-19. Study-level information: Italy, Spain and the United States were the sources of the convalescent and acute COVID-19 samples. PBMCs, B-cell-depleted T cells, or T cells provided the cDNA or gDNA that made up the material.

In the original analysis: Quantification of nucleated cells was approximated via reference gene primer amplification. Some clones are missing from TCRdb's copy, which holds only in-frame ones; the method was immunoSEQ multiplex PCR. The V and J calls and clone size were taken over from that table, and D and trimming were inferred from the DNA. This table has roughly 100,000 clones, around 84% appearing once. Germline loops: CDR1 SGHRS, CDR2 YFSETQ. This CDR3 is built from 14 residues. V lost 0 bases, J lost 3 bases, and 10 bases lay in between. V gene TRBV5-1 combines with J gene TRBJ2-7; TRBD1 might be the D (5 bases). The sequenced sample consisted of peripheral blood. This TCR was sampled from a woman in her 70s with active or convalescent COVID-19. The CDR3 loop reads CASSLEVGVYEQYF. CDR3 coding DNA: TGCGCCAGCAGCTTGGAAGTAGGGGTCTACGAGCAGTACTTC.